This entry describes one T cell receptor (beta chain). The record originates from a study of blood T cell repertoires in COVID-19. Profiling relied on immunoSEQ multiplex PCR, and the TCRdb table lists in-frame clones only, not all of them. The sample consists of around 94,000 clones, 75% to 90% of them appearing once. The CDR3 totals 15 residues. CDR1 is MDHEN and CDR2 is SYDVKM in the germline V gene. V was pared by 2 bases and J by 4 bases, with 7 bases of the junction left unmatched. V usage is TRBV28 and J usage is TRBJ2-5, with 7 bases lining up with TRBD2. The clonotype was recovered from a human donor in a cohort sampled during active COVID-19. Sequencing was done on a sample of peripheral blood. The DNA for the CDR3 is TGTGCCAGCAGTTTAGTCCAAGGACTAGGAGAGACCCAGTACTTC. Translating gives CASSLVQGLGETQYF.